In this sample, the clone carrying this T cell receptor beta chain turned up a few times. Time point given: patch test 3, about 24 weeks after DPC sensitization. Treatment meaning: therapeutic diphenylcyclopropenone sensitization with weekly scalp DPC. Using its own MiXCR run on the RACE reads, TCRdb lists one record per CDR3 protein. The sample lists tens of thousands of distinct CDR3 sequences, about 11% occurring once. These data are taken from a study of human T cells and chemical hapten exposure. This CDR3 comprises 13 residues. V lost 0 bases and J 9 bases, leaving 9 bases between the germline ends. Germline CDR1 LNHNV, CDR2 YYDKDF (reference sequence).

This clonotype was obtained from a woman aged 25 to 45 with alopecia areata. Some clones in this sample may be carry-over from other donors' samples. This chain joins TRBV15 and TRBJ2-1; D might be TRBD1 or TRBD2, each matching 5 bases. The sequences come from whole blood, collected in connection with sensitization to the hapten diphenylcyclopropenone (DPC). The CDR3 DNA follows: TGTGCCACCAGCAGAGAACGAGGGACTGAGCAGTTCTTC. This sequence encodes CATSRERGTEQFF.